The 14 T cell receptor beta chains presented below share a single source sample, sequenced in a study of somatic mutations in cytotoxic T cells in rheumatoid arthritis. The protocol was immunoSEQ multiplex PCR, while the TCRdb copy is restricted to in-frame clones and leaves out a portion. The sample records about 9,200 clones, over 75% being singletons. The sequenced material came from CD8+ T cells sorted from blood. These receptors originate from an adult with rheumatoid arthritis.

The chain carries TRBV13 and TRBJ1-5; 7 bases map to TRBD1. With V trimmed by 5 bases and J by 4 bases, 8 bases remained unmatched. Germline CDR1 reads PRHDT; CDR2 reads FYEKMQ (reference sequence). The CDR3 length is 15 residues. The CDR3 loop reads CASSLSGTANQPQHF. CDR3 coding DNA: TGTGCCAGCAGCCTCAGTGGGACAGCTAATCAGCCCCAGCATTTT.

This sequence joins TRBV5-4 and TRBJ1-3, with 9 bases aligning to TRBD1. Germline CDR1 SGHNT, CDR2 YYREEE (reference sequence). V lost 5 bases to trimming and J lost 0 bases; unmatched junction nucleotides: 3. This CDR3 has 15 residues. The CDR3 coding sequence is TGTGCCAGCAGTACAGGGGGCCCCTCTGGAAACACCATATATTTT. Protein: CASSTGGPSGNTIYF. Looking up the rest from reference TRBV5-4 and TRBJ1-3 gives the full variable domain: ETGVTQSPTHLIKTRGQQVTLRCSSQSGHNTVSWYQQALGQGPQFIFQYYREEENGRGNFPPRFSGLQFPNYSSELNVNALELDDSALYLCASSTGGPSGNTIYFGEGSWLTVV.

The chain has TRBV15 and TRBJ2-2; D call uncertain. CDR3 size: 13 residues. Germline V gives CDR1 LNHNV, CDR2 YYDKDF (reference sequence). V was clipped by 0 bases and J by 6 bases, with 5 bases between them. The CDR3 region is CATSRDRAGELFF. In nucleotides, the CDR3 is TGTGCCACCAGCAGAGATAGGGCCGGGGAGCTGTTTTTT.

The V call is TRBV28, the J call TRBJ2-3; D call uncertain. Germline V gene lookup returns CDR1 MDHEN and CDR2 SYDVKM. V was cut by 3 bases and J by 4 bases, with 8 bases left in between. This CDR3 region has 13 residues. The CDR3 bases are TGTGCCAGCAGTTTGTGGGGTGCAGATACGCAGTATTTT. It encodes CASSLWGADTQYF.

The J gene is TRBJ2-5, the V gene TRBV28, with TRBD2 identical over 8 bases. The junction had 4 bases not matched to a gene; V was cut back by 5 bases and J by 5 bases. CDR1 MDHEN and CDR2 SYDVKM come from the germline V gene. CDR3 length: 13 residues. The CDR3 spells CASSPGGVETQYF. CDR3 in DNA: TGTGCCAGCAGTCCCGGGGGGGTTGAGACCCAGTACTTC. Together with reference TRBV28 and TRBJ2-5, the CDR3 gives the full variable domain: DVKVTQSSRYLVKRTGEKVFLECVQDMDHENMFWYRQDPGLGLRLIYFSYDVKMKEKGDIPEGYSVSREKKERFSLILESASTNQTSMYLCASSPGGVETQYFGPGTRLLVL.

V and J are TRBV29-1 and TRBJ2-1, with no clear D. The CDR3 extends over 11 amino acids. The V gene's germline CDR1 is SQVTM and CDR2 ANQGSEA. Trimming pared 3 bases from V and 4 bases from J, leaving 4 bases between. The CDR3 DNA follows: TGCAGCGTTGACGTTTACAATGAGCAGTTCTTC. Its protein is CSVDVYNEQFF.

The V and J genes are TRBV28 and TRBJ1-1; no clear D. Per the germline V gene, CDR1 is MDHEN and CDR2 is SYDVKM. Trimming removed 2 bases from V and 0 bases from J, with 7 bases in between. CDR3 length: 14 residues. The CDR3 region is CASSLLGMNTEAFF. In DNA form, the CDR3 reads TGTGCCAGCAGTTTACTGGGGATGAACACTGAAGCTTTCTTT.

A note on this clone: No conserved phenylalanine or tryptophan is present at the end of the CDR3, so a read error is the likely explanation. The chain joins TRBV6-1 to TRBJ1-6; D perhaps matches TRBD1 (5 bases). The CDR3 is made up of 15 amino acids. Trimming took 5 bases from V and 7 from J, leaving 15 bases between them. The germline gives CDR1 MNHNS, CDR2 SASEGT. The CDR3 DNA follows: TGTGCCAGCAGTAACGAAGACGGGGCGAATTCACCCCTCCACCTT. This codes for CASSNEDGANSPLHL.

Here the CDR3 reads CASSSAGQGGAESGELFF. CDR3 bases: TGCGCCAGCAGCTCAGCTGGGCAGGGGGGCGCTGAGAGCGGGGAGCTGTTTTTT. The genes are TRBV5-1 and TRBJ2-2, with D tentatively TRBD1 (7 bases). The CDR3 covers 18 residues. The V gene lost 3 bases and the J gene lost 7 bases, with 25 bases spanning the gap. Germline V CDR1 and CDR2: SGHRS, YFSETQ.

V is TRBV6-1 and J is TRBJ2-1, with D uncertain. Germline-derived CDR1 and CDR2 are MNHNS and SASEGT. The V end lost 7 bases, the J end lost 4 bases, and 8 bases lay between the germline ends. CDR3 size: 12 residues. CDR3 coding DNA: TGTGCCAGCATTAACATTTACAATGAGCAGTTCTTC. Translated, it gives CASINIYNEQFF.

This chain joins TRBV6-5 and TRBJ1-1; TRBD1 is a possible D gene (6 bases). V lost 2 bases and J lost 6, with 10 bases in between. CDR3 length equals 13 residues. CDR1 is MNHEY, CDR2 SVGAGI, per germline. The CDR3 here is CASSYRGTSEAFF. The CDR3 DNA is TGTGCCAGCAGTTACCGCGGGACATCTGAAGCTTTCTTT.

This chain connects TRBV4-2 to TRBJ2-7; D might be TRBD2 (6 bases). Trimming left V 8 bases short and J 7 bases short, with 12 bases between. CDR1 and CDR2 (germline): LGHNA, YNFKEQ. CDR3 length: 11 amino acids. The CDR3 DNA reads as TGTGCCAGCGGCGGGACGGAAGAGCAGTACTTC. Protein: CASGGTEEQYF.

This clone was detected only once. This chain uses TRBV19 with TRBJ2-7; 10 nucleotides align to TRBD1. Germline assignment: CDR1 LNHDA and CDR2 SQIVND (reference sequence). Trimming removed 7 bases from V and 5 bases from J; junction bases left unmatched: 11. The CDR3 runs to 15 residues. The chain's CDR3 is CASTLGQGSSHEQYF. Written as DNA, the CDR3 is TGTGCCAGTACCCTGGGACAGGGGAGTTCCCACGAGCAGTACTTC.

V gene TRBV5-1 combines with J gene TRBJ2-3; tentatively, D is TRBD1 or TRBD2 (5 bases each). The germline V and J ends were trimmed by 4 bases and 6 bases, with 24 bases remaining between them. CDR1 is SGHRS and CDR2 is YFSETQ in the germline V gene. The CDR3 is 17 amino acids. CDR3 sequence reads: CASSEYPGARGADTQYF. The CDR3 DNA reads as TGCGCCAGCAGCGAATACCCTGGGGCAAGAGGGGCCGATACGCAGTATTTT.